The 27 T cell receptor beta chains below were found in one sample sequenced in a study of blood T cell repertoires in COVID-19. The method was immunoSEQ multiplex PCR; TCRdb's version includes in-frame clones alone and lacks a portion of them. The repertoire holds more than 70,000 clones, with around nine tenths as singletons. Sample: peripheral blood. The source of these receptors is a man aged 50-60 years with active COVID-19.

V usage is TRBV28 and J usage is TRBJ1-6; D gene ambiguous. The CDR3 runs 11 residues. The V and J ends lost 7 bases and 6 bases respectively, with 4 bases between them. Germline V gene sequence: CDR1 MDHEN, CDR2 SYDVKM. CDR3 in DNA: TGTGCCAGCACGGGTAATTCACCCCTCCACTTT. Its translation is CASTGNSPLHF. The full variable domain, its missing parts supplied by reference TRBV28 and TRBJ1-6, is DVKVTQSSRYLVKRTGEKVFLECVQDMDHENMFWYRQDPGLGLRLIYFSYDVKMKEKGDIPEGYSVSREKKERFSLILESASTNQTSMYLCASTGNSPLHFGNGTRLTVT.

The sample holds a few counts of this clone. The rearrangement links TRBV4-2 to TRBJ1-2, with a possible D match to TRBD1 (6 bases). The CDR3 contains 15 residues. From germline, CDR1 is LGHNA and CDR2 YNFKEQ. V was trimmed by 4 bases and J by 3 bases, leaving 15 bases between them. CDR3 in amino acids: CASSPRRGVDYGYTF. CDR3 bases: TGTGCCAGCAGCCCCCGCAGGGGAGTGGACTATGGCTACACCTTC.

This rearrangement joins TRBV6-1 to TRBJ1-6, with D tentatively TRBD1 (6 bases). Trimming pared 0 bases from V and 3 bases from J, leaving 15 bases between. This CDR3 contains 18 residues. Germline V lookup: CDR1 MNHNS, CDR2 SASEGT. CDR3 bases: TGTGCCAGCAGTGAAGCCCTGCCGCAGGGGATCTATAATTCACCCCTCCACTTT. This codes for CASSEALPQGIYNSPLHF.

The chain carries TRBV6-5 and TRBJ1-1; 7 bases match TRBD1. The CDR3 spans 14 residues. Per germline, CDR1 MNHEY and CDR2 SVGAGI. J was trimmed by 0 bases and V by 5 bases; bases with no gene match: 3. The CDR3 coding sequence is TGTGCCAGCAGTAGGGGACAGATGAACACTGAAGCTTTCTTT. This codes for CASSRGQMNTEAFF.

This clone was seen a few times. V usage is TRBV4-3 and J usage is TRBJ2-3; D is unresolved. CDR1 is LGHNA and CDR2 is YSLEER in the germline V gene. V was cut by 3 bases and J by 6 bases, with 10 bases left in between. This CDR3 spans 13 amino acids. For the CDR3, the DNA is TGCGCCAGCAGCCAGGCTCTCTGGGATACGCAGTATTTT. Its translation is CASSQALWDTQYF.

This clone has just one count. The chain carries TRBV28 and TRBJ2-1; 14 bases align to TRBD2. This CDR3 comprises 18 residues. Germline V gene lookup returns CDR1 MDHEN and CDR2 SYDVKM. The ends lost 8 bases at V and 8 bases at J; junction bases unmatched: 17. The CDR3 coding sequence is TGTGCCAGCCGGGGGTCGCTACCGGGACTAGCGGGAGTGGATGAGCAGTTCTTC. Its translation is CASRGSLPGLAGVDEQFF. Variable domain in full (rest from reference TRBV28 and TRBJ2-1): DVKVTQSSRYLVKRTGEKVFLECVQDMDHENMFWYRQDPGLGLRLIYFSYDVKMKEKGDIPEGYSVSREKKERFSLILESASTNQTSMYLCASRGSLPGLAGVDEQFFGPGTRLTVL.

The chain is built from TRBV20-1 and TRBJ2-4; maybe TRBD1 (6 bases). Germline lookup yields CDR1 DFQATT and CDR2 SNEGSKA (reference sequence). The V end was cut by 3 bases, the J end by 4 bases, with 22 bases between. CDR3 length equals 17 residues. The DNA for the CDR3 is TGCAGTGCTAGTCTCGCCGGTGGGGGCTCCAGTAAAAACATTCAGTACTTC. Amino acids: CSASLAGGGSSKNIQYF.

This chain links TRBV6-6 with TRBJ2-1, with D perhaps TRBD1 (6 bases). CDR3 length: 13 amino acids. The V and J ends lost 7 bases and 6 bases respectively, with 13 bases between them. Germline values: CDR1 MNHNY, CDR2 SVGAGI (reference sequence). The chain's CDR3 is CASTPRGSNEQFF. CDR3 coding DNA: TGTGCCAGCACTCCCAGGGGTTCCAATGAGCAGTTCTTC.

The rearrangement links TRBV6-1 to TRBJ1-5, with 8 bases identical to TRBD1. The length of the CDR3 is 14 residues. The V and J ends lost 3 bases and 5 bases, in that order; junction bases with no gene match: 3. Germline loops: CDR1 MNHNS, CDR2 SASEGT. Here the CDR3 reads CASSDAGGHQPQHF. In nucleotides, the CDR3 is TGTGCCAGCAGTGACGCAGGGGGCCATCAGCCCCAGCATTTT.

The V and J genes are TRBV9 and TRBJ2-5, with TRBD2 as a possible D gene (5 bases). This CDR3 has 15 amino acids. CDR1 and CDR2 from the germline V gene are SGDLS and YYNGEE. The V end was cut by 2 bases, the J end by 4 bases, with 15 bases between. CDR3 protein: CASSVKRGSGETQYF. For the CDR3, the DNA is TGTGCCAGCAGCGTCAAAAGAGGGTCAGGAGAGACCCAGTACTTC.

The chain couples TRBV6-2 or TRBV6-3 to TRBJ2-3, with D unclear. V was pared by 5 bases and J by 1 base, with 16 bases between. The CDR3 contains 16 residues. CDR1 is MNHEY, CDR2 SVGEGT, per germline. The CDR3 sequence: CASSRVPGSGTDTQYF. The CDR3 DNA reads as TGTGCCAGCAGTAGAGTCCCCGGGTCGGGCACAGATACGCAGTATTTT.

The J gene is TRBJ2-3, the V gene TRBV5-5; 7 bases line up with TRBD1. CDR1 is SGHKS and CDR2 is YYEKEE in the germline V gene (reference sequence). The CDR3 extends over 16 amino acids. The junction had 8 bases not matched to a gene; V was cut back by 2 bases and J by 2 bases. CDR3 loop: CASSFRPGQPTDTQYF. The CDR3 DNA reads TGTGCCAGCAGCTTTCGCCCGGGACAGCCCACAGATACGCAGTATTTT.

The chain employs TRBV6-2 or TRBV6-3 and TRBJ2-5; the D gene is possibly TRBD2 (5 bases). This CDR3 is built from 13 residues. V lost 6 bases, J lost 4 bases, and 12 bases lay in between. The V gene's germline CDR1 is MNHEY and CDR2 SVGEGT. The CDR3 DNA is TGTGCCAGCAGCGACGGAGGTTTAGAGACCCAGTACTTC. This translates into CASSDGGLETQYF.

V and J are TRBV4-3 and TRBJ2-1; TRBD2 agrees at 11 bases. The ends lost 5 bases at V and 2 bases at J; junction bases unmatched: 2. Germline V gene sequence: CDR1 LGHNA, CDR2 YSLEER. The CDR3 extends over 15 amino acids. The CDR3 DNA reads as TGCGCCAGCAGCACTAGCGGGGGAACCTACAATGAGCAGTTCTTC. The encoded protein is CASSTSGGTYNEQFF.

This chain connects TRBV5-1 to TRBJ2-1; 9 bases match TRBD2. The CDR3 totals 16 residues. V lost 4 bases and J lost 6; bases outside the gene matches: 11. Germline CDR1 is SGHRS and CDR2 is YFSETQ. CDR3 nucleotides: TGCGCCAGCAGCCTCTCGCGGGAGGGACGGGGCAATGAGCAGTTCTTC. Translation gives CASSLSREGRGNEQFF.

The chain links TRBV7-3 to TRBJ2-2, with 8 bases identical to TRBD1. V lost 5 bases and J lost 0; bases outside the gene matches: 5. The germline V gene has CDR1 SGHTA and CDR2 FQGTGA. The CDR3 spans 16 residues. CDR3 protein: CASSPQTGANTGELFF. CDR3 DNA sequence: TGTGCCAGCAGCCCCCAGACAGGGGCGAACACCGGGGAGCTGTTTTTT.

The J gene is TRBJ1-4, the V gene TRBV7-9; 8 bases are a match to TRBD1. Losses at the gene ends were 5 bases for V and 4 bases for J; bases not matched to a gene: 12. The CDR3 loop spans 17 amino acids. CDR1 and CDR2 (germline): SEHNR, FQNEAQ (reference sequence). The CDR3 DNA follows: TGTGCCAGCAGCCCGAGGGAGACGGGACAGGTTAATGAAAAACTGTTTTTT. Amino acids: CASSPRETGQVNEKLFF.

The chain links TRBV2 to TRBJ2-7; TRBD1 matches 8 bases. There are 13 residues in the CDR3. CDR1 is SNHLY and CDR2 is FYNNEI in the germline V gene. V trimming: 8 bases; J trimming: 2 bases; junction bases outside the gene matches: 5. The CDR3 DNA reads TGTGCCAGCGTAGACAGGGGCGCCTACGAGCAGTACTTC. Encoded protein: CASVDRGAYEQYF.

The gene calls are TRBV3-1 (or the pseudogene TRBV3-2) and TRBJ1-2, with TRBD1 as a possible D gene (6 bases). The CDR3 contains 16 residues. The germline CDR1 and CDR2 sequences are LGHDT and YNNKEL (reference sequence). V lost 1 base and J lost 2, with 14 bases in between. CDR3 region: CASSQVRMTGNYGYTF. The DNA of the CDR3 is TGTGCCAGCAGCCAAGTCCGAATGACAGGCAACTATGGCTACACCTTC.

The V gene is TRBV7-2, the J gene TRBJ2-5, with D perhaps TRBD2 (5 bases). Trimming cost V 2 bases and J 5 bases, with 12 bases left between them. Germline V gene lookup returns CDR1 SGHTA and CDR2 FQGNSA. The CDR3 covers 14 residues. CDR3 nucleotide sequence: TGTGCCAGCAGCTTATCGGGGTCCGGGGAGACCCAGTACTTC. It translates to CASSLSGSGETQYF.

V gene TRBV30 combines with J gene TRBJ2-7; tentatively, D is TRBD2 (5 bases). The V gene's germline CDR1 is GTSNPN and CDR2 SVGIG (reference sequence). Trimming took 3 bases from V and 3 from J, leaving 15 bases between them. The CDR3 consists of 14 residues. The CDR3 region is CAWRGYRGSYEQYF. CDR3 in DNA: TGTGCCTGGAGGGGTTATCGGGGTAGCTACGAGCAGTACTTC.

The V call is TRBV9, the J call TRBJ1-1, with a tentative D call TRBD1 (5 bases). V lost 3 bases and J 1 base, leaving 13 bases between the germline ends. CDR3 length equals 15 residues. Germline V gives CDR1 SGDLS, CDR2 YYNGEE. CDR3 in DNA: TGTGCCAGCAGCGAACAATGGGGGGAGAACACTGAAGCTTTCTTT. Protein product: CASSEQWGENTEAFF.

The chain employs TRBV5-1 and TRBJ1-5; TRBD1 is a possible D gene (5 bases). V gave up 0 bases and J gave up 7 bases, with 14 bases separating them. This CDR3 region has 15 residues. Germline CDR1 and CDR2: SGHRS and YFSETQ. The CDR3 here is CASSLGDGGGQPQHF. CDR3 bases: TGCGCCAGCAGCTTGGGAGATGGTGGGGGGCAGCCCCAGCATTTT.

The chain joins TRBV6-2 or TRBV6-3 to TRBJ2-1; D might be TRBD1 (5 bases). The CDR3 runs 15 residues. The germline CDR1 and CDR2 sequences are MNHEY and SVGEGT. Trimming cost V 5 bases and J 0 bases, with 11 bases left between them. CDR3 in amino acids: CASSPRVSSYNEQFF. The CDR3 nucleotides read TGTGCCAGCAGTCCCAGGGTGAGCTCCTACAATGAGCAGTTCTTC.

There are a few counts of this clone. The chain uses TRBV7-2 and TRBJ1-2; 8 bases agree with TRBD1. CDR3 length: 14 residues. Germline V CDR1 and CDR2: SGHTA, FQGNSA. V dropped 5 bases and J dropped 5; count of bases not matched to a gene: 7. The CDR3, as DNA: TGTGCCAGCAGCCCGGACAGGGTCACATATGGCTACACCTTC. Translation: CASSPDRVTYGYTF.

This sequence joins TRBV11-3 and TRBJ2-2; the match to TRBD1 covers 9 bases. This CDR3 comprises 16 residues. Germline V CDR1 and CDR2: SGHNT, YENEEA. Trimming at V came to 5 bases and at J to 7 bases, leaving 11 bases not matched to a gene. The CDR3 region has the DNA TGTGCCAGCAGCAACTATGGGACAGGGAAAAACGGGGAGCTGTTTTTT. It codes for CASSNYGTGKNGELFF.

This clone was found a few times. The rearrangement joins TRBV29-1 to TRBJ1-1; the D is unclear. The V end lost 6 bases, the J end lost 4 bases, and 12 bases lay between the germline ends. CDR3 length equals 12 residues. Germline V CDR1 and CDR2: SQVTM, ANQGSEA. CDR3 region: CSVLDGSTEAFF. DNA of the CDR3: TGCAGCGTCCTGGATGGGAGCACTGAAGCTTTCTTT.